The sequence of this T cell receptor (beta chain) was determined in a study of Ad26.COV2.S vaccination and SARS-CoV-2 variants. Treatment defined: some 19 received Ad26.COV2.S at low or high dose, single or two shots; several received placebo; per-sample allocation not given. Day 63 after the first vaccine or placebo injection was the time point for sampling. The data were produced by immunoSEQ multiplex PCR, yet TCRdb's version contains in-frame clones alone and is incomplete. The repertoire has hundreds of thousands of clones, 89% of them found once; the top ten carry about 2.4%. Only one count was recorded for this clone. Germline lookup yields CDR1 KGHSH and CDR2 LQKENI. Trimming pared 3 bases from V and 3 bases from J, leaving 17 bases between. CDR3 length: 16 residues.

The chain couples TRBV18 to TRBJ1-1, with D perhaps TRBD1 (5 bases). The TCR originated in a person between 18 and 65 years old who received the Ad26.COV2.S COVID-19 vaccine or a placebo. This sample comprised peripheral blood, obtained in a trial of Ad26.COV2.S vaccine versus placebo. Here the CDR3 DNA reads TGTGCCAGCTCACCTACCTCGGGGCCGCGGGACACTGAAGCTTTCTTT. It translates to CASSPTSGPRDTEAFF.